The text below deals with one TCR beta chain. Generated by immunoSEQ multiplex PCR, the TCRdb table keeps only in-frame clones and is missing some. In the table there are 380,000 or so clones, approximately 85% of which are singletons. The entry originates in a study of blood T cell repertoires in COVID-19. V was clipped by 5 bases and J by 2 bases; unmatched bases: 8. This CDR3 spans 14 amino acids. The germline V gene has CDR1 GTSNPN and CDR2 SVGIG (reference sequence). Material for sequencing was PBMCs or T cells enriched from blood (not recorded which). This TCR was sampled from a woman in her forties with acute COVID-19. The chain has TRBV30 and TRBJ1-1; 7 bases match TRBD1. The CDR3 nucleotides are TGTGCCTGGGACCAGGGGGGACAAAACACTGAAGCTTTCTTT. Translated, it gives CAWDQGGQNTEAFF.